The rows below give T cell receptor beta chains drawn from one sample of a study of blood T cell repertoires in COVID-19. The assay was immunoSEQ multiplex PCR, and TCRdb's table has in-frame clones only and misses some. Of fewer than 350,000 clones detected, about nine tenths appear once; the ten largest clones hold around 1.7%. Specimen: PBMCs or T cells enriched from blood (not recorded which). Receptors were obtained from a middle-aged woman who had recovered from COVID-19. Both conserved end residues are part of each CDR3. The order of the fields is clone size, V gene, J gene, D gene, CDR3 DNA, CDR3 protein. The D gene is left open where the match is weak. Rows give clone size only sometimes, using once, few, many, or a class for an expanded clone.

>-|TRBV2|TRBJ2-1|TRBD2
TGTGCCAGCAACCTGGGACTAGGGGAGCAGTTCTTC
CASNLGLGEQFF
>-|TRBV5-1|TRBJ1-3|-
TGCGCCAGCAGCCCTGACAGCTCTGGAAACACCATATATTTT
CASSPDSSGNTIYF
>-|TRBV3-1/TRBV3-2|TRBJ1-2|-
TGTGCCAGCAGCGTAAATAGACACGGCGGCTACACCTTC
CASSVNRHGGYTF
>once|TRBV3-1/TRBV3-2|TRBJ1-1|-
TGTGCCAGCAGCCGGATGCCTCTATCGGGGGGCACTGAAGCTTTCTTT
CASSRMPLSGGTEAFF
>-|TRBV5-1|TRBJ2-2|-
TGCGCCAGCAGCTTGGCCGACTCCTTGAACACCGGGGAGCTGTTTTTT
CASSLADSLNTGELFF
>-|TRBV4-1|TRBJ1-6|-
TGCGCCAGCAGCCCTCTAGGCCGGGTTTCAAATTCACCCCTCCACTTT
CASSPLGRVSNSPLHF
>-|TRBV4-2|TRBJ2-2|TRBD1
TGTGCCAGCAGCCGCGGACAGGGGGCATTCGGGGAGCTGTTTTTT
CASSRGQGAFGELFF
>-|TRBV4-2|TRBJ1-6|-
TGTGCCAGCAGCCCCCGCGGGGGGGGGCGAAATAATTCACCCCTCCACTTT
CASSPRGGGRNNSPLHF
>once|TRBV5-5|TRBJ1-6|TRBD1
TGTGCCAGCAGCCGGACAGGGTACGGTTCACCCCTCCACTTT
CASSRTGYGSPLHF
>-|TRBV5-6|TRBJ2-1|TRBD1
TGTGCCAGCAGCTTGGGGGACAGGGGGCAAATGGGGCAGTTCTTC
CASSLGDRGQMGQFF
>-|TRBV2|TRBJ1-6|TRBD1
TGTGCCAGCTCCCAGACAGGGTTTGATTCACCCCTCCACTTT
CASSQTGFDSPLHF
>once|TRBV23-1|TRBJ1-5|-
TGCGCCAGCAGTCAATCCGGCAGGGTCGGCGGCAGAAGCCAGCCCCAGCATTTT
CASSQSGRVGGRSQPQHF
>-|TRBV7-9|TRBJ2-7|-
TGTGCCAGCAGCACCTCAGGGGCTGACTACGAGCAGTACTTC
CASSTSGADYEQYF
>once|TRBV13|TRBJ2-5|TRBD2
TGTGCCAGCAGCTTTGGGGGGGAGGTACAAGAGACCCAGTACTTC
CASSFGGEVQETQYF
>-|TRBV18|TRBJ1-1|-
TGTGCCAGCTCACCAACGATAGACACTGAAGCTTTCTTT
CASSPTIDTEAFF
>-|TRBV10-1|TRBJ1-4|-
TGCGCCAGCAGTGCCCAGGGGCTTGGGGAAAAACTGTTTTTT
CASSAQGLGEKLFF
>-|TRBV18|TRBJ2-7|TRBD2
TGTGCCAGCTCACCACGGGGGGGCGAGCAGTACTTC
CASSPRGGEQYF
>few|TRBV4-1|TRBJ1-6|-
TGCGCCAGCAGCCAAGGGACAAAGACGGTCTCACCCCTCCACTTT
CASSQGTKTVSPLHF
>-|TRBV18|TRBJ2-5|TRBD2
TGTGCCAGCTCACAAGGACTAGCGGGAGGCCAAGAGACCCAGTACTTC
CASSQGLAGGQETQYF
>-|TRBV3-1/TRBV3-2|TRBJ1-1|-
TGTGCCAGCAGCCAAGTGGGCAGCTACACTGAAGCTTTCTTT
CASSQVGSYTEAFF
>-|TRBV15|TRBJ2-7|TRBD1
TGTGCCACCAGCAGATCTTGGACAGGGGGCGGTTACGAGCAGTACTTC
CATSRSWTGGGYEQYF
>-|TRBV4-2|TRBJ2-2|-
TGTGCCAGCAGCCAAGAATGGAGGGGCAACACCGGGGAGCTGTTTTTT
CASSQEWRGNTGELFF
>-|TRBV9|TRBJ1-2|TRBD1
TGTGCCAGCAGCGTAGGTCGGGACAGGACCCACTATGGCTACACCTTC
CASSVGRDRTHYGYTF
>-|TRBV6-1|TRBJ2-3|TRBD2
TGTGCCAGCAGTGCGGGGGGTGGGAGGGCCCGAACAGATACGCAGTATTTT
CASSAGGGRARTDTQYF
>-|TRBV6-5|TRBJ2-4|-
TGTGCCAGCGATGGGGGGGGCGTCAAAAACATTCAGTACTTC
CASDGGGVKNIQYF
>once|TRBV5-4|TRBJ2-1|TRBD1
TGTGCCAGCAGCTTAGGGGGCGAGGTCTACAATGAGCAGTTCTTC
CASSLGGEVYNEQFF
>-|TRBV4-2|TRBJ2-3|TRBD1
TGTGCCAGCAGCCAGTCCACAGGGGGCAAGGGCGGCACAGATACGCAGTATTTT
CASSQSTGGKGGTDTQYF
>-|TRBV28|TRBJ1-1|-
TGTGCCAGCAGTTCTGTGAACACTGAAGCTTTCTTT
CASSSVNTEAFF
>-|TRBV7-3|TRBJ2-2|TRBD2
TGTGCCAGCAGCTCTAGCGGCGAGAACACCGGGGAGCTGTTTTTT
CASSSSGENTGELFF
>-|TRBV28|TRBJ2-3|TRBD2
TGTGCCAGCAGCTCCCCCTTAGCGGGGGACGGGGTCGGCACAGATACGCAGTATTTT
CASSSPLAGDGVGTDTQYF
>-|TRBV7-2|TRBJ2-3|TRBD2
TGTGCCAGCAGCTTAGCGCTAGCGGGCCCCTCAGATACGCAGTATTTT
CASSLALAGPSDTQYF
>-|TRBV5-6|TRBJ1-3|-
TGTGCCAGCAGCTTGCTCGAGGGAGGGAGCGGAAACACCATATATTTT
CASSLLEGGSGNTIYF
>-|TRBV6-2/TRBV6-3|TRBJ2-4|-
TGTGCCAGCAGTCCACTGACACTAGCCAAAAACATTCAGTACTTC
CASSPLTLAKNIQYF
>once|TRBV18|TRBJ1-2|-
TGTGCCAGCTCACCTACCGGGGGGGGCTATGGCTACACCTTC
CASSPTGGGYGYTF
>-|TRBV3-1/TRBV3-2|TRBJ1-6|TRBD1
TGTGCCAGCAGCCAAGGGACAGGGTCTACACCCCTCCACTTT
CASSQGTGSTPLHF
>-|TRBV6-5|TRBJ2-7|-
TGTGCCAGCAGTCCGACCAGACGACAGGACTACGAGCAGTACTTC
CASSPTRRQDYEQYF
>-|TRBV7-2|TRBJ1-2|TRBD1
TGTGCCAGCAGCTTAGGGGGGACAGGGGCGGGTAACTATGGCTACACCTTC
CASSLGGTGAGNYGYTF
>-|TRBV24-1|TRBJ1-2|-
TGTGCCACCAGTGATAGGGCAGTGGGGGGACCCTTCTATGGCTACACCTTC
CATSDRAVGGPFYGYTF
>-|TRBV5-1|TRBJ2-3|-
TGCGCCAGCAGCCAAAAGCGAGGCACAGATACGCAGTATTTT
CASSQKRGTDTQYF
>-|TRBV6-6|TRBJ1-2|-
TGTGCCAGCAGTTCTACAGGGAAGGGCTATGGCTACACCTTC
CASSSTGKGYGYTF
>-|TRBV30|TRBJ2-7|TRBD2
TGTGCCTGGGCCCGACCGGGACTAGCGGGAGTCGAGCAGTACTTC
CAWARPGLAGVEQYF
>-|TRBV10-3|TRBJ1-2|-
TGTGCCATCAGTGGTTCAGGGGGCTACACCTTC
CAISGSGGYTF
>-|TRBV2|TRBJ2-5|TRBD2
TGTGCCAGCAGTGAACTACCCCTAGCGGGAGCCTCTGGGGGTACCCAGTACTTC
CASSELPLAGASGGTQYF
>-|TRBV5-4|TRBJ1-4|TRBD1
TGTGCCAGCAGCTCCGGGACAGGGGCCAAAAAACTGTTTTTT
CASSSGTGAKKLFF
>-|TRBV2|TRBJ1-2|-
TGTGCCAGCAGTGCCCGGACGGAGGACTATGGCTACACCTTC
CASSARTEDYGYTF
>-|TRBV5-5|TRBJ2-7|TRBD2
TGTGCCAGCGGGGGGGACGAGCAGTACTTC
CASGGDEQYF
>-|TRBV11-2|TRBJ2-1|-
TGTGCCAGCAGCTTCAGGACAGTTTCCTACAATGAGCAGTTCTTC
CASSFRTVSYNEQFF
>-|TRBV5-8|TRBJ1-5|TRBD1
TGTGCCAGCAGCGGGGGCTGGGACAGGGGCCCCCTAACTCAGCCCCAGCATTTT
CASSGGWDRGPLTQPQHF
>-|TRBV18|TRBJ2-1|-
TGTGCCAGCTCACCATTCTTTCGTCTCCCCAATGAGCAGTTCTTC
CASSPFFRLPNEQFF